Following are 31 T cell receptor beta chains from one sample sequenced in a study of T cell repertoires in cytomegalovirus infection. The antigens for these receptors are not known. TCRdb re-derived calls from the reads in MiXCR, one entry per CDR3 protein. Of fewer than 1,000,000 distinct CDR3 sequences listed, 25% to 40% are singletons. The sample in question was cultured CD8+ T cells from PBMCs, obtained from culture after CMV antigen stimulation. These receptors were collected from a human donor in good health (CMV status not recorded). Some clones in this sample may be carry-over from other donors' samples.

The rearrangement joins TRBV6-5 to TRBJ2-1; 7 nucleotides match TRBD1. CDR1 MNHEY and CDR2 SVGAGI come from the germline V gene. J was trimmed by 8 bases and V by 1 base; bases with no gene match: 5. This CDR3 is built from 14 residues. CDR3: CASSYYRGGDEQFF. Written as DNA, the CDR3 is TGTGCCAGCAGTTACTACAGGGGCGGCGATGAGCAGTTCTTC.

This clonotype was counted at least ten times. J is TRBJ1-6 and V is TRBV6-5; the D is unclear. Germline V lookup: CDR1 MNHEY, CDR2 SVGAGI. The length of the CDR3 is 12 residues. Deletions cut 6 bases from V and 9 bases from J, with 9 bases between. The CDR3 region has the DNA TGTGCCAGCAGCTCCCCCTCTTCACCCCTCCACTTT. Translating gives CASSSPSSPLHF.

This clonotype appeared a few times. The J gene is TRBJ2-3, the V gene TRBV11-2, with D possibly TRBD2 on 6 matching bases. Looked up from germline, CDR1 is SGHAT and CDR2 is FQNNGV. The CDR3 runs 13 residues. V shed 4 bases and J shed 10 bases, with 15 bases lying between them. CDR3 in DNA: TGTGCCAGCAGCTCACAGCGGGCAGCGGCGCAGTATTTT. Its protein is CASSSQRAAAQYF.

The chain links TRBV2 to TRBJ2-2, with 15 bases aligning to TRBD2. The CDR3 runs to 17 residues. V lost 8 bases to trimming and J lost 2 bases; unmatched junction nucleotides: 6. Germline V lookup: CDR1 SNHLY, CDR2 FYNNEI. The chain's CDR3 is CASLGLAGGPNTGELFF. The CDR3 nucleotides are TGTGCCAGCCTAGGACTAGCGGGGGGGCCCAACACCGGGGAGCTGTTTTTT.

This clonotype was seen a handful of times. The chain uses TRBV25-1 and TRBJ1-4; 9 bases map to TRBD1. The CDR3 loop spans 14 amino acids. CDR1 MGHDK and CDR2 SYGVNS come from the germline V gene. V was clipped by 6 bases and J by 7 bases; unmatched bases: 6. CDR3 bases: TGTGCCAGCAGGGGGACAGGGTACGGTGAAAAACTGTTTTTT. It specifies CASRGTGYGEKLFF. The full variable domain, completed using reference TRBV25-1 and TRBJ1-4, is EADIYQTPRYLVIGTGKKITLECSQTMGHDKMYWYQQDPGMELHLIHYSYGVNSTEKGDLSSESTVSRIRTEHFPLTLESARPSHTSQYLCASRGTGYGEKLFFGSGTQLSVL.

This clonotype was observed a single time. This may come from a read error, since a much larger clone is one base off. The chain recombines TRBV7-9 with TRBJ1-1, with D perhaps TRBD1 (6 bases). Trimming removed 4 bases at V and 6 bases at J, with 9 bases between. The CDR3 length is 12 residues. CDR1 and CDR2 from the germline V gene are SEHNR and FQNEAQ (reference sequence). The CDR3 loop reads CASSYQGPEAFF. CDR3 bases: TGTGCCAGCAGCTATCAGGGGCCTGAAGCTTTCTTT.

V and J are TRBV20-1 and TRBJ2-4; a weak D match, TRBD1 (6 bases). Deletions cut 1 base from V and 8 bases from J, with 12 bases between. This CDR3 contains 13 residues. The germline V gene encodes CDR1 DFQATT and CDR2 SNEGSKA (reference sequence). The CDR3 loop is CSARVATGYIQYF. CDR3 DNA: TGCAGTGCTAGAGTGGCGACAGGCTACATTCAGTACTTC.

The chain employs TRBV4-2 and TRBJ2-3, with D perhaps TRBD2 (6 bases). The CDR3 totals 14 residues. Per germline, CDR1 LGHNA and CDR2 YNFKEQ. V shed 8 bases and J shed 1 base, with 13 bases lying between them. CDR3 loop: CASGLTGGTDTQYF. The CDR3 region has the DNA TGTGCCAGCGGCCTAACGGGGGGCACAGATACGCAGTATTTT.

CDR3 sequence: CASSFMWRKDTIYF. The CDR3 DNA reads TGTGCCAGCAGTTTCATGTGGAGGAAAGACACCATATATTTT. This chain links TRBV12-3 or TRBV12-4 with TRBJ1-3; D not certain. The CDR3 length is 14 residues. Trimming cost V 3 bases and J 8 bases, with 14 bases left between them.

This clonotype has just a few counts. The V and J genes are TRBV6-5 and TRBJ2-3; possibly TRBD2 for D (6 bases). Trimming left V 2 bases short and J 1 base short, with 10 bases between. Germline V CDR1 and CDR2: MNHEY, SVGAGI. CDR3 length: 15 amino acids. DNA of the CDR3: TGTGCCAGCAGTTACGCGGGGCCCCGCACAGATACGCAGTATTTT. Translated, it gives CASSYAGPRTDTQYF.

This clonotype has at least ten counts. The V gene is TRBV7-8, the J gene TRBJ2-7; D assignment may be TRBD1 or TRBD2 (5 bases each). Germline CDR1 is SGHVS and CDR2 is FQNEAQ. The CDR3 contains 14 residues. Trimming took 6 bases from V and 2 from J, leaving 14 bases between them. This CDR3 is CASRLSGPTYEQYF. CDR3 DNA: TGTGCCAGCAGATTATCGGGACCAACCTACGAGCAGTACTTC. Together with reference TRBV7-8 and TRBJ2-7, the CDR3 gives the full variable domain: GAGVSQSPRYKVAKRGQDVALRCDPISGHVSLFWYQQALGQGPEFLTYFQNEAQLDKSGLPSDRFFAERPEGSVSTLKIQRTQQEDSAVYLCASRLSGPTYEQYFGPGTRLTVT.

This clonotype was counted at least ten times. The gene calls are TRBV7-6 and TRBJ1-4; 7 bases agree with TRBD1. Per the germline V gene, CDR1 is SGHVS and CDR2 is FNYEAQ. J was trimmed by 6 bases and V by 3 bases; bases with no gene match: 4. The CDR3 covers 14 residues. In DNA, the CDR3 is TGTGCCAGCAGCTTTGACAGGGCTGATGAAAAACTGTTTTTT. Its translation: CASSFDRADEKLFF.

Remarks on this clonotype: A much larger clonotype is one base distant, so this may be a read error. The chain employs TRBV11-3 and TRBJ2-1; D not certain. CDR1 and CDR2 from the germline V gene are SGHNT and YENEEA. The CDR3 has 15 amino acids. The CDR3 region is CASSLQVGSYDEQFF. DNA for the CDR3: TGTGCCAGCAGCTTACAGGTGGGCTCCTACGATGAGCAGTTCTTC.

The chain recombines TRBV27 with TRBJ2-1; perhaps TRBD2 as D (6 bases). With 5 bases removed from V and 10 bases from J, the gap between germline ends came to 15 bases. Germline assignment: CDR1 MNHEY and CDR2 SMNVEV (reference sequence). The CDR3 is 13 amino acids. CDR3 in DNA: TGTGCCAGCAGTCTTACGGCGGGGACCGAGCAGTTCTTC. It specifies CASSLTAGTEQFF.

The chain combines TRBV5-6 with TRBJ2-7; the D is unclear. The V end lost 0 bases, the J end lost 3 bases, and 10 bases lay between the germline ends. The CDR3 has 14 amino acids. Germline assignment: CDR1 SGHDT and CDR2 YYEEEE. The CDR3 protein is CASSLALSDYEQYF. DNA for the CDR3: TGTGCCAGCAGCTTGGCTCTGAGCGACTACGAGCAGTACTTC.

Only a few counts were recorded for this clonotype. The chain has TRBV15 and TRBJ2-1; D is undetermined. Trimming shortened V by 1 base and J by 6 bases, and 7 bases separated the two germline ends. Germline V gene data show CDR1 as LNHNV and CDR2 as YYDKDF (reference sequence). CDR3 length equals 13 residues. In DNA, the CDR3 is TGTGCCACCAGCAGAGGGGAAATCAATGAGCAGTTCTTC. Its translation: CATSRGEINEQFF.

The rearrangement uses TRBV6-5 and TRBJ2-1, with TRBD2 matching over 8 bases. The J segment lost 5 bases and the V segment lost 3 bases, leaving 6 bases of the junction unmatched. Germline V lookup: CDR1 MNHEY, CDR2 SVGAGI. CDR3 length: 15 amino acids. DNA for the CDR3: TGTGCCAGCAGTTATATGGCGGGGGGCCACAATGAGCAGTTCTTC. Translation gives CASSYMAGGHNEQFF.

The chain carries TRBV6-6 and TRBJ2-1, with D tentatively TRBD1 (6 bases). This CDR3 has 16 amino acids. V lost 6 bases and J 0 bases, leaving 15 bases between the germline ends. CDR1 and CDR2 (germline): MNHNY, SVGAGI (reference sequence). The CDR3 sequence: CASRSGRGYSYNEQFF. The CDR3 nucleotides read TGTGCCAGCAGGTCGGGCAGGGGTTACTCCTACAATGAGCAGTTCTTC.

This clonotype was found once. The chain has TRBV20-1 and TRBJ1-5; D not resolved. The V end lost 3 bases, the J end lost 1 base, and 16 bases lay between the germline ends. This CDR3 comprises 16 residues. Germline loops: CDR1 DFQATT, CDR2 SNEGSKA (reference sequence). In DNA form, the CDR3 reads TGCAGTGCTAGCCCTGACTCTTTCGGGAGCAATCAGCCCCAGCATTTT. It is translated as CSASPDSFGSNQPQHF.

The chain recombines TRBV5-1 with TRBJ2-1; TRBD2 might be the D (6 bases). The CDR3 sequence is 16 residues long. Germline loops: CDR1 SGHRS, CDR2 YFSETQ. The V and J ends lost 2 bases and 0 bases respectively, with 12 bases between them. CDR3 coding DNA: TGCGCCAGCAGCTTAGGAGGGGAGTACTCCTACAATGAGCAGTTCTTC. It yields the protein CASSLGGEYSYNEQFF. Drawing the rest from reference TRBV5-1 and TRBJ2-1, the complete variable domain is KAGVTQTPRYLIKTRGQQVTLSCSPISGHRSVSWYQQTPGQGLQFLFEYFSETQRNKGNFPGRFSGRQFSNSRSEMNVSTLELGDSALYLCASSLGGEYSYNEQFFGPGTRLTVL.

The chain carries TRBV7-3 and TRBJ2-3, with D uncertain. Trimming left V 4 bases short and J 4 bases short, with 9 bases between. This CDR3 has 13 residues. The germline V gene has CDR1 SGHTA and CDR2 FQGTGA. Here the CDR3 DNA reads TGTGCCAGCAGCTCCGATAGTGCAGATACGCAGTATTTT. Translated: CASSSDSADTQYF.

In the case of this clonotype: A read error may account for a junction end that differs from germline. The CDR3 region has the DNA TGTCCCAGCAGTTTGGGACTCCCGAACACCGGGGAGCTGTTTTTT. It codes for CPSSLGLPNTGELFF. V usage is TRBV7-2 and J usage is TRBJ2-2; perhaps TRBD2 as D (6 bases). This CDR3 is built from 15 residues. Germline CDR1 SGHTA, CDR2 FQGNSA.

This rearrangement joins TRBV6-5 to TRBJ1-2; 7 positions match TRBD1. V lost 4 bases, J lost 3 bases, and 11 bases stayed unmatched. The CDR3 sequence is 16 residues long. CDR1 and CDR2 (germline): MNHEY, SVGAGI. The CDR3 region is CASSSFTTGRDYGYTF. CDR3 coding DNA: TGTGCCAGCAGTTCCTTCACGACAGGGCGAGACTATGGCTACACCTTC.

This clonotype turned up a few times. The V and J genes are TRBV6-6 and TRBJ1-1; D perhaps matches TRBD1 (5 bases). Per germline, CDR1 MNHNY and CDR2 SVGAGI (reference sequence). The CDR3 extends over 15 amino acids. V dropped 0 bases and J dropped 1 base, with 9 bases sitting between them. The CDR3 nucleotides are TGTGCCAGCAGTTACTCGGGACCGAGGAACACTGAAGCTTTCTTT. Translation: CASSYSGPRNTEAFF.

This clonotype has a handful of counts. V usage is TRBV6-6 and J usage is TRBJ1-2; the D gene is possibly TRBD1 (5 bases). The CDR3 runs to 13 residues. The germline V and J ends were trimmed by 11 bases and 4 bases, with 17 bases remaining between them. From germline, CDR1 is MNHNY and CDR2 SVGAGI (reference sequence). The CDR3 is CAARDGVLYGYTF. Written as DNA, the CDR3 is TGTGCCGCCCGGGACGGCGTTCTCTATGGCTACACCTTC.

The DNA for the CDR3 is TGTGCCATCAGTGAGAGCTTGACTAGCGGGGGGGGAAAAAACATTCAGTACTTC. Residues: CAISESLTSGGGKNIQYF. The genes are TRBV10-3 and TRBJ2-4, with TRBD2 matching 14 bases. The germline CDR1 and CDR2 sequences are ENHRY and SYGVKD. With V trimmed by 2 bases and J by 4 bases, 7 bases remained unmatched. CDR3 length equals 18 residues.

V and J are TRBV7-9 and TRBJ2-7; possibly TRBD2 for D (5 bases). Trimming removed 6 bases at V and 6 bases at J, with 24 bases between. The CDR3 loop spans 16 amino acids. CDR1 is SEHNR, CDR2 FQNEAQ, per germline (reference sequence). The CDR3 loop reads CASRTDRGARIGEQYF. The DNA for the CDR3 is TGTGCCAGCAGGACGGACCGGGGAGCACGTATTGGCGAGCAGTACTTC. Full variable domain (remainder filled in from reference TRBV7-9 and TRBJ2-7): DTGVSQNPRHKITKRGQNVTFRCDPISEHNRLYWYRQTLGQGPEFLTYFQNEAQLEKSRLLSDRFSAERPKGSFSTLEIQRTEQGDSAMYLCASRTDRGARIGEQYFGPGTRLTVT.

This clonotype was counted between two and nine times. DNA of the CDR3: TGTGCCAGCAGTGGGGGGAGACTAGCTTATCTAGCCAAAAACATTCAGTACTTC. Residues: CASSGGRLAYLAKNIQYF. The chain recombines TRBV2 with TRBJ2-4; 7 bases are a match to TRBD2. The CDR3 runs 18 residues. The germline V gene encodes CDR1 SNHLY and CDR2 FYNNEI. V lost 4 bases and J lost 0; bases outside the gene matches: 12.

This clonotype was seen a few times. CDR3 residues: CASSEWGPSGDNEQFF. The CDR3 nucleotides read TGTGCCAGCAGTGAGTGGGGCCCTAGCGGGGATAATGAGCAGTTCTTC. This sequence joins TRBV6-6 and TRBJ2-1; 9 positions match TRBD2. CDR1 MNHNY and CDR2 SVGAGI come from the germline V gene (reference sequence). The trim removed 5 bases at V and 7 bases at J, leaving 12 bases unmatched. The length of the CDR3 is 16 residues.

This clonotype was observed at least ten times. The genes are TRBV11-3 and TRBJ2-1, with TRBD1 matching over 8 bases. The CDR3 is 15 residues long. The V segment lost 1 base and the J segment 5 bases; nucleotides outside the gene matches: 4. Germline CDR1 and CDR2: SGHNT and YENEEA. CDR3 nucleotides: TGTGCCAGCAGCTTAGGACAGGGGCCACACAATGAGCAGTTCTTC. Encoded protein: CASSLGQGPHNEQFF.

The table lists this clonotype with a few counts. This chain connects TRBV12-3 or TRBV12-4 to TRBJ2-3, with D maybe TRBD1 (6 bases). This CDR3 has 14 amino acids. Trimming removed 10 bases from V and 2 bases from J, with 16 bases in between. CDR3 loop: CATHGTGNTDTQYF. CDR3 bases: TGTGCCACCCATGGAACAGGGAACACAGATACGCAGTATTTT.